A single sample is the source of the 13 T cell receptor beta chains below, sequenced in a study of T-cell reconstitution after alpha-beta-depleted transplantation in children. As it was prepared, the TCRbeta library received unique molecular identifiers. TCRdb re-called the PCR reads through MiXCR, storing one row per CDR3 protein. The sample contains about 250,000 distinct CDR3 sequences, roughly a quarter of which appear only once. The source material was PBMCs, mostly from graft donor cells, sampled 360 days after TCRalphabeta/CD19-depleted stem cell transplant. These receptors came from a female patient aged 2-15 years who had a stem cell transplant for congenital amegakaryocytic thrombocytopenia, so the T cells may come from the graft donor.

The sample holds a few counts of this clonotype. This chain's CDR3 is CASSETSPEQYF. For the CDR3, the DNA is TGTGCCAGCAGTGAGACCAGCCCCGAGCAGTACTTC. The J gene is TRBJ2-7, the V gene TRBV2; D is unclear. CDR1 is SNHLY, CDR2 FYNNEI, per germline. The germline V and J ends were trimmed by 3 bases and 6 bases, with 9 bases remaining between them. The CDR3 runs 12 residues.

The J gene is TRBJ1-5, the V gene TRBV12-3 or TRBV12-4; D is unresolved. The CDR3 runs to 13 residues. Trimming removed 3 bases at V and 2 bases at J, with 5 bases between. The chain's CDR3 is CASSFEGNQPQHF. CDR3 DNA sequence: TGTGCCAGCAGTTTTGAGGGCAATCAGCCCCAGCATTTT.

This clonotype was found a few times. CDR3 loop: CSVEDLDRGHLMAGELFF. CDR3 nucleotide sequence: TGCAGCGTTGAAGATCTCGACAGGGGCCATTTAATGGCCGGGGAGCTGTTTTTT. The chain couples TRBV29-1 to TRBJ2-2, with TRBD1 matching over 8 bases. Germline loops: CDR1 SQVTM, CDR2 ANQGSEA. Trimming took 0 bases from V and 6 from J; bases not matched to a gene: 15. The CDR3 length is 18 residues.

This clonotype was detected many times. The gene calls are TRBV28 and TRBJ2-1; the D is unclear. CDR1 and CDR2 from the germline V gene are MDHEN and SYDVKM. V was pared by 1 base and J by 1 base, with 11 bases between. The CDR3 length is 16 residues. CDR3 nucleotides: TGTGCCAGCAGTTTATTAGGGCCAAGGTCCTACAATGAGCAGTTCTTC. Amino acid sequence: CASSLLGPRSYNEQFF.

The table lists this clonotype with a few counts. This chain joins TRBV6-5 and TRBJ1-5; D gene uncertain. Germline V CDR1 and CDR2: MNHEY, SVGAGI. The length of the CDR3 is 13 residues. Trimming left V 0 bases short and J 7 bases short, with 7 bases between. This CDR3 reads CASSYSRGQPQHF. In DNA form, the CDR3 reads TGTGCCAGCAGTTACTCGAGAGGCCAGCCCCAGCATTTT.

The sample holds a few counts of this clonotype. The chain joins TRBV20-1 to TRBJ2-5; TRBD2 matches 9 bases. CDR1 is DFQATT, CDR2 SNEGSKA, per germline (reference sequence). The junction had 12 bases not matched to a gene; V was cut back by 3 bases and J by 1 base. The CDR3 length is 17 residues. The CDR3 region is CSASSAPSGRTQETQYF. CDR3 sequence (DNA): TGCAGTGCTAGCTCGGCTCCCAGCGGGAGGACCCAAGAGACCCAGTACTTC.

The chain joins TRBV10-2 to TRBJ2-2, with D tentatively TRBD2 (5 bases). The CDR3 is 16 residues long. V was trimmed by 3 bases and J by 4 bases, leaving 15 bases between them. Germline CDR1 reads WSHSY; CDR2 reads SAAADI. CDR3 sequence reads: CASSDWASPATGELFF. The CDR3 DNA reads as TGCGCCAGCAGTGATTGGGCTAGCCCCGCCACCGGGGAGCTGTTTTTT.

This clonotype appeared a few times. The gene calls are TRBV5-1 and TRBJ1-4, with D possibly being TRBD1 (6 bases). The length of the CDR3 is 14 residues. Trimming stripped 4 bases from V and 4 bases from J, with 11 bases between. Germline V gene sequence: CDR1 SGHRS, CDR2 YFSETQ. CDR3 amino acids: CASSTTGINEKLFF. The DNA for the CDR3 is TGCGCCAGCAGCACAACAGGGATTAATGAAAAACTGTTTTTT.

The chain recombines TRBV15 with TRBJ1-2, with 8 bases lining up with TRBD1. J was trimmed by 5 bases and V by 5 bases; bases with no gene match: 10. The CDR3 sequence is 15 residues long. In germline, CDR1 is LNHNV, CDR2 YYDKDF (reference sequence). The CDR3 DNA is TGTGCCACCAGCGAATCGACAGGGGTTGGGTATGGCTACACCTTC. This gives the protein CATSESTGVGYGYTF.

This clonotype was seen repeatedly, ten times or more. This rearrangement joins TRBV28 to TRBJ2-3; D may match TRBD1 or TRBD2 (5 bases each). Germline CDR1 reads MDHEN; CDR2 reads SYDVKM. Trimming shortened V by 1 base and J by 2 bases, and 22 bases separated the two germline ends. CDR3 length: 19 amino acids. This chain's CDR3 is CASSLYTGRDGLLTDTQYF. CDR3 sequence (DNA): TGTGCCAGCAGTTTATATACGGGCCGGGACGGTCTTCTCACAGATACGCAGTATTTT.

This clonotype was seen a few times. The chain links TRBV20-1 to TRBJ1-2, with no clear D. V lost 1 base and J 8 bases, leaving 23 bases between the germline ends. This CDR3 has 16 amino acids. Germline-derived CDR1 and CDR2 are DFQATT and SNEGSKA (reference sequence). The CDR3 reads CSARVSYPGSIGGYTF. The CDR3, as DNA: TGCAGTGCTAGAGTATCCTACCCCGGGAGTATTGGAGGCTACACCTTC.

The CDR3 region has the DNA TGCAGTGCGACCCTGACAGAGAACTATGGCTACACCTTC. This codes for CSATLTENYGYTF. The V gene is TRBV20-1, the J gene TRBJ1-2; tentative D call: TRBD1 (5 bases). Trimming left V 6 bases short and J 2 bases short, with 13 bases between. CDR1 and CDR2 from the germline V gene are DFQATT and SNEGSKA (reference sequence). The CDR3 runs to 13 residues.

This clonotype was seen only a few times. The chain recombines TRBV4-2 with TRBJ1-1, with D maybe TRBD1 (6 bases). The germline CDR1 and CDR2 sequences are LGHNA and YNFKEQ. V lost 3 bases to trimming and J lost 6 bases, with 17 bases between them. This CDR3 has 15 amino acids. The CDR3 sequence is CASSQATSGDAEAFF. CDR3 coding DNA: TGTGCCAGCAGCCAGGCGACCTCAGGGGACGCTGAAGCTTTCTTT.